This TCR beta chain was identified in a study of T cell repertoires in cytomegalovirus infection. Study details: It was recently identified HLA-C-restricted and well-studied HLA-B-restricted CMV epitopes that the study used.

Via MiXCR, TCRdb re-called the reads, giving one row per CDR3 protein. The sample records a few hundred thousand distinct CDR3 sequences, around 40% being singletons. Overall study findings and caveats: The ex vivo response was dominated by HLA-C-restricted CMV-specific TCR beta clonotypes.

Concerning this clonotype: No antigen is known for it.

CDR3 size: 12 residues. V was trimmed by 0 bases and J by 8 bases, leaving 8 bases between them. The germline CDR1 and CDR2 sequences are DFQATT and SNEGSKA (reference sequence). This rearrangement joins TRBV20-1 to TRBJ2-1; D call uncertain. The sample here was cultured PBMCs, taken from culture after CMV antigen stimulation. The sequence was obtained from a human donor in good health (CMV status not recorded). Some clones in this sample may be carry-over from other donors' samples. CDR3 sequence (DNA): TGCAGTGCTAGAGATAGAAGCGATGAGCAGTTCTTC. Its translation: CSARDRSDEQFF.